These T cell receptor beta chains were read from a single sample in a study of T cell responses to AZD1222 COVID-19 vaccine. TCRdb's table, derived via immunoSEQ multiplex PCR, lists solely in-frame clones and lacks some. In the table there are some 150,000 clones, roughly 90% of which are singletons. The sample was peripheral blood, taken on day 0 of MenACWY control vaccination. These receptors were taken from an adult in good health. The CDR3 runs from the conserved cysteine through the conserved F or W. The order of the fields is J gene, V gene, clone size, D gene, CDR3 protein, CDR3 DNA. A D gene is named only where the DNA matches it firmly. Some rows have no size entry. The others give once, few or many, or a class for an expanded clone.

TRBJ1-4,TRBV5-1,.,.,CASSLGGGSEKLFF,TGCGCCAGCAGCTTGGGGGGCGGGAGTGAAAAACTGTTTTTT
TRBJ1-4,TRBV20-1,.,.,CSASSSTNEKLFF,TGCAGTGCTAGTAGTTCAACTAATGAAAAACTGTTTTTT
TRBJ2-2,TRBV4-1,.,.,CASSLGGGGELFF,TGCGCCAGCAGCCTGGGAGGGGGCGGGGAGCTGTTTTTT
TRBJ1-2,TRBV5-1,.,.,CASSFSGVDYGYTF,TGCGCCAGCAGCTTCTCAGGGGTGGACTATGGCTACACCTTC
TRBJ1-5,TRBV13,once,TRBD1,CASSLQGALQPQHF,TGTGCCAGCAGCTTACAGGGGGCCTTGCAGCCCCAGCATTTT
TRBJ2-2,TRBV4-1,.,TRBD1,CASSSLAGGNGELFF,TGCGCCAGCAGCTCTCTTGCAGGGGGAAACGGGGAGCTGTTTTTT
TRBJ2-1,TRBV7-9,.,TRBD2,CASSFRRRGGQQFF,TGTGCCAGCAGCTTTCGTCGGCGGGGGGGCCAGCAGTTCTTC
TRBJ2-2,TRBV7-9,.,.,CASSLEGQTGELFF,TGTGCCAGCAGCTTAGAAGGGCAAACCGGGGAGCTGTTTTTT
TRBJ2-7,TRBV30,.,TRBD1,CAWGQGPYEQYF,TGTGCCTGGGGACAGGGCCCCTACGAGCAGTACTTC
TRBJ2-7,TRBV6-1,.,.,CASSERIGDYEQYF,TGTGCCAGCAGTGAAAGGATAGGGGACTACGAGCAGTACTTC
TRBJ1-5,TRBV3-1/TRBV3-2,.,TRBD1,CASSQTGQGAVNGNQPQHF,TGTGCCAGCAGCCAAACGGGACAGGGGGCGGTCAACGGCAATCAGCCCCAGCATTTT
TRBJ2-2,TRBV5-1,.,TRBD1,CASSSGQDVTGELFF,TGCGCCAGCAGCTCGGGACAGGATGTCACCGGGGAGCTGTTTTTT
TRBJ1-5,TRBV28,once,.,CASSGNRQNQPQHF,TGTGCCAGCAGTGGAAACCGGCAAAATCAGCCCCAGCATTTT
TRBJ2-1,TRBV7-2,once,.,CASSYEGADEQFF,TGTGCCAGCAGCTACGAAGGGGCCGATGAGCAGTTCTTC
TRBJ1-6,TRBV18,.,.,CASSPRDGTNSPLHF,TGTGCCAGCTCACCCCGGGACGGAACTAATTCACCCCTCCACTTT
TRBJ1-5,TRBV3-1/TRBV3-2,.,.,CASSQMGSQPQHF,TGTGCCAGCAGCCAGATGGGGAGTCAGCCCCAGCATTTT
TRBJ1-2,TRBV12-3/TRBV12-4,.,TRBD1,CASSRDRGPRYTF,TGTGCCAGCAGTCGGGACAGGGGGCCCCGCTACACCTTC
TRBJ2-1,TRBV6-2/TRBV6-3,.,TRBD2,CASSWTSGRAAYNEQFF,TGTGCCAGCAGTTGGACTAGCGGGAGGGCCGCCTACAATGAGCAGTTCTTC
TRBJ1-2,TRBV7-8,.,.,CASSLGSGALFYGYTF,TGTGCCAGCAGCTTAGGTTCTGGGGCACTTTTCTATGGCTACACCTTC
TRBJ2-5,TRBV19,once,TRBD1,CASSPNGQGVLKTQYF,TGTGCCAGTTCACCAAACGGACAGGGGGTGTTGAAGACCCAGTACTTC
TRBJ1-1,TRBV19,.,.,CASTAGGPRAFF,TGTGCCAGTACCGCTGGAGGCCCCCGGGCTTTCTTT
TRBJ1-2,TRBV12-3/TRBV12-4,.,.,CASSAGYGYTF,TGTGCCAGCAGCGCGGGGTATGGCTACACCTTC
TRBJ1-1,TRBV6-6,.,.,CASSRGGGTEAFF,TGTGCCAGCAGTAGAGGGGGGGGCACTGAAGCTTTCTTT
TRBJ2-6,TRBV19,.,TRBD1,CASTTKGQGAGANVLTF,TGTGCCAGTACCACAAAGGGACAGGGAGCTGGGGCCAACGTCCTGACTTTC
TRBJ1-2,TRBV24-1,.,TRBD1,CATSDNRGARSNYGYTF,TGTGCCACCAGTGATAACAGGGGGGCACGATCTAACTATGGCTACACCTTC
TRBJ2-6,TRBV7-9,.,TRBD2,CASTIGLAGGSGANVLTF,TGTGCCAGCACCATAGGACTAGCGGGAGGTTCTGGGGCCAACGTCCTGACTTTC
TRBJ2-5,TRBV28,.,.,CASSRFETQYF,TGTGCCAGCAGTCGTTTTGAGACCCAGTACTTC